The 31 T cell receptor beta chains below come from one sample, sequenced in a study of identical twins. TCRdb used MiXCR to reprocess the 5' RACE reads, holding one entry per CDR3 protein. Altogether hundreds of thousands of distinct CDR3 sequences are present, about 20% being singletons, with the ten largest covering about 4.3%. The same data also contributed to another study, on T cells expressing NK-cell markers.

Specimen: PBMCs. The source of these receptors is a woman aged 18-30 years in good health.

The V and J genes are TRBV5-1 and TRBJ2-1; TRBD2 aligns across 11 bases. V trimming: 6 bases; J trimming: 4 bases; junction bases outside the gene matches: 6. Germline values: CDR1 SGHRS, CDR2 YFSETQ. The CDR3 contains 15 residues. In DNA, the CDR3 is TGCGCCAGCAAGGTAGCGGGGGGGTTTTACAATGAGCAGTTCTTC. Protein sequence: CASKVAGGFYNEQFF.

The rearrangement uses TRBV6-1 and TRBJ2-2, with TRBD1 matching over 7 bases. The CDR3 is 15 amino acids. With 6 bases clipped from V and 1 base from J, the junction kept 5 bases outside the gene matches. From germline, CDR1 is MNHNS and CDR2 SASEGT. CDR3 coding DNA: TGTGCCAGCAGAGAGTACAGGGGGAACACCGGGGAGCTGTTTTTT. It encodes CASREYRGNTGELFF.

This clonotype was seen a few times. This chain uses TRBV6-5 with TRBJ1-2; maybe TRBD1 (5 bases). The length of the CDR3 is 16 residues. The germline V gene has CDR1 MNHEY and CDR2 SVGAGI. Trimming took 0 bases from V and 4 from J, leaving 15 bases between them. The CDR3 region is CASSYSEGPIPYGYTF. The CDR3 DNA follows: TGTGCCAGCAGTTACTCGGAGGGGCCGATTCCCTATGGCTACACCTTC.

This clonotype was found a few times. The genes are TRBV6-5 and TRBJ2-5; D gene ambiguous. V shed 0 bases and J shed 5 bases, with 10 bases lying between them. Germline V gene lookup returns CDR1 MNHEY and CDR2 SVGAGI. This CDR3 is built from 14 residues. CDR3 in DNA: TGTGCCAGCAGTTACTCGGCCAGGATGGAGACCCAGTACTTC. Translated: CASSYSARMETQYF.

CDR3 amino acids: CASRDRTSGGYNEQFF. For the CDR3, the DNA is TGTGCCAGCAGGGATAGGACTAGCGGAGGCTACAATGAGCAGTTCTTC. The V call is TRBV2, the J call TRBJ2-1; 10 bases are a match to TRBD2. This CDR3 has 16 residues. The germline gives CDR1 SNHLY, CDR2 FYNNEI. The trim removed 6 bases at V and 3 bases at J, leaving 8 bases unmatched.

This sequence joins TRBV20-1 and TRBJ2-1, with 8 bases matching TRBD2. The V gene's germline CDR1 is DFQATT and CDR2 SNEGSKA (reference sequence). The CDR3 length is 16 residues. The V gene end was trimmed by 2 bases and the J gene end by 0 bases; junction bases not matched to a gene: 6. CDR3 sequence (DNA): TGCAGTGCTAGACTTGCTAGCGGGTCCTCCTACAATGAGCAGTTCTTC. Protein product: CSARLASGSSYNEQFF.

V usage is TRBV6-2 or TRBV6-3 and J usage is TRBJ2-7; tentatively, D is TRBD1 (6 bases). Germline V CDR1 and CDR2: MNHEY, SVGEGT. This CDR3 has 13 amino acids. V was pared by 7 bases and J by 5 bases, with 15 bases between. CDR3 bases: TGTGCCAGCATCACCAGGGACACCGACGAGCAGTACTTC. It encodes CASITRDTDEQYF.

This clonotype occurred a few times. Here the CDR3 reads CSARGLGTYEQYF. The CDR3, as DNA: TGCAGTGCTAGGGGGCTTGGAACCTACGAGCAGTACTTC. The chain recombines TRBV20-1 with TRBJ2-7; possibly TRBD1 for D (5 bases). The germline CDR1 and CDR2 sequences are DFQATT and SNEGSKA (reference sequence). The CDR3 has 13 amino acids. Trimming took off 3 bases at V and 2 bases at J, with 11 bases between the two ends.

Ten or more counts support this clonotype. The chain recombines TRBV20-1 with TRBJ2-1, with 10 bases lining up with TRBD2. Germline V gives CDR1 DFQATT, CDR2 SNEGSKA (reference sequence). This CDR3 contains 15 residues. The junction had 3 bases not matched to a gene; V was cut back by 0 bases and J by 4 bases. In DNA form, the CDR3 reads TGCAGTGCTAGAGACGGACTAGCGGTTTACAATGAGCAGTTCTTC. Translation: CSARDGLAVYNEQFF.

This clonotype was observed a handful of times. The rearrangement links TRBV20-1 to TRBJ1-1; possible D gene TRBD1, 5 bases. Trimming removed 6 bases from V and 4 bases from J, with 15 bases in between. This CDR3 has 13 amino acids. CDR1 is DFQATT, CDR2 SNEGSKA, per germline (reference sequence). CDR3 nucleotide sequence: TGCAGTGCCCCCCGAGACAGAGGCACTGAAGCTTTCTTT. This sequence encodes CSAPRDRGTEAFF.

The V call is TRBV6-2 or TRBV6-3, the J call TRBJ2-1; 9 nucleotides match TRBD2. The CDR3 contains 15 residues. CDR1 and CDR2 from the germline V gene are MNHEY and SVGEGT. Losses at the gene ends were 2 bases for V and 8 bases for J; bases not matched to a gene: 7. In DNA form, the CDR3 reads TGTGCCAGCAGTTACGGCGGGAGGGCCGGGGATGAGCAGTTCTTC. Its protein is CASSYGGRAGDEQFF.

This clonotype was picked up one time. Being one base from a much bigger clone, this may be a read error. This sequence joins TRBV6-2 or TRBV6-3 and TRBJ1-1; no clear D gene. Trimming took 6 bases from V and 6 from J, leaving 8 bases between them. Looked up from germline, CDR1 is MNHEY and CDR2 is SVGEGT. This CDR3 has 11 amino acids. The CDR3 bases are TGTGCCAGCAGCGACCGCGCTGAAGCTTTCTTT. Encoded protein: CASSDRAEAFF.

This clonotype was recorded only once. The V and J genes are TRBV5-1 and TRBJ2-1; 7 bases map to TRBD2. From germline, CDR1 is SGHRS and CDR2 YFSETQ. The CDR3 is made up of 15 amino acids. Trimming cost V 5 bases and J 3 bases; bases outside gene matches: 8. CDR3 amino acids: CASSLGRVFYNEQFF. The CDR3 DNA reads TGCGCCAGCAGTCTGGGGAGGGTTTTCTACAATGAGCAGTTCTTC.

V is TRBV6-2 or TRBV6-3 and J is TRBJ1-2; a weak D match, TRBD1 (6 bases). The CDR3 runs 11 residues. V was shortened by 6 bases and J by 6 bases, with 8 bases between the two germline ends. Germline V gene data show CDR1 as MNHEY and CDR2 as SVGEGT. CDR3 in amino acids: CASRYRDGYTF. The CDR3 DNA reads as TGTGCCAGCAGATACAGGGATGGCTACACCTTC.

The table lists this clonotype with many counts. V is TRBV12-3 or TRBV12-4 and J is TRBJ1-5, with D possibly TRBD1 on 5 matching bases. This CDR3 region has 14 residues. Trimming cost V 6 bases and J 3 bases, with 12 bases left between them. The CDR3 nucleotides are TGTGCCAGCAGCCCTCAGGGCCTCAATCAGCCCCAGCATTTT. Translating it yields CASSPQGLNQPQHF.

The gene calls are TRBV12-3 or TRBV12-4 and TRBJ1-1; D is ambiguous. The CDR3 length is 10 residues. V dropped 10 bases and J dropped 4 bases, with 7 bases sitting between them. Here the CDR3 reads CATRGTEAFF. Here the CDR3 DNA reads TGTGCCACGCGAGGCACTGAAGCTTTCTTT.

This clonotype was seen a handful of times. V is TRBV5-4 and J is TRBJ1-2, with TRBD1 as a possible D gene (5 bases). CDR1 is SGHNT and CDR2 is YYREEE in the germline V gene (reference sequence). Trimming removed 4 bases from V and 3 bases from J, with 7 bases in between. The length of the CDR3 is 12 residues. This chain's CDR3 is CASSRDYYGYTF. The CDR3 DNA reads TGTGCCAGCAGCAGGGACTACTATGGCTACACCTTC. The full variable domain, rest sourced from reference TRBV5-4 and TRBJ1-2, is ETGVTQSPTHLIKTRGQQVTLRCSSQSGHNTVSWYQQALGQGPQFIFQYYREEENGRGNFPPRFSGLQFPNYSSELNVNALELDDSALYLCASSRDYYGYTFGSGTRLTVV.

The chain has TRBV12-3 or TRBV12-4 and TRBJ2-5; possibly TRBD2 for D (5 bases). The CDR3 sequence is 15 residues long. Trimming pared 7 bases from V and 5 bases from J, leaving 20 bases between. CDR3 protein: CASTHGVGFEETQYF. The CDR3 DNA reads TGTGCCAGCACCCACGGGGTGGGGTTCGAGGAGACCCAGTACTTC.

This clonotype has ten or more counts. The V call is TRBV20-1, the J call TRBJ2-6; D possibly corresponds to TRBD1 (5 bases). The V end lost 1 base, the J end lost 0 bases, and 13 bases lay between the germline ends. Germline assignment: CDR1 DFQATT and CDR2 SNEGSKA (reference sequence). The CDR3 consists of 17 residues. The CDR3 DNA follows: TGCAGTGCTAGAGTGCCAGGGTCGTACTCTGGGGCCAACGTCCTGACTTTC. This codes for CSARVPGSYSGANVLTF.

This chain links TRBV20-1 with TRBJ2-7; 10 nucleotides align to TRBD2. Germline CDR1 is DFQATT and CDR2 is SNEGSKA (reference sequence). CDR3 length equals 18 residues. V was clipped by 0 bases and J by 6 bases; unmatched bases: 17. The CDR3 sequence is CSAREAQREGQSAFEQYF. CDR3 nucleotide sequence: TGCAGTGCTAGAGAGGCCCAGCGGGAGGGCCAATCGGCGTTCGAGCAGTACTTC.

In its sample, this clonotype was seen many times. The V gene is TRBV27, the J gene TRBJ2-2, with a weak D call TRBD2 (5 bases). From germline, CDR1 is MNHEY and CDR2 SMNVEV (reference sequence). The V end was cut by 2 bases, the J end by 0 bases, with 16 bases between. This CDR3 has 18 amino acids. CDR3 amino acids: CASSLRSGGSTNTGELFF. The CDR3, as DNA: TGTGCCAGCAGTTTAAGGTCTGGCGGGTCCACGAACACCGGGGAGCTGTTTTTT.

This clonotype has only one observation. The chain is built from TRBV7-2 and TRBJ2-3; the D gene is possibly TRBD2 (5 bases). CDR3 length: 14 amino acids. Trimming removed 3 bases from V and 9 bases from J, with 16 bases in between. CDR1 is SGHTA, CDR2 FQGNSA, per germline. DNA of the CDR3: TGTGCCAGCAGCTTCCGTCTAGCCGGGGAGACGCAGTATTTT. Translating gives CASSFRLAGETQYF. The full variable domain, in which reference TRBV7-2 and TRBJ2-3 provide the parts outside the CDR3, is GAGVSQSPSNKVTEKGKDVELRCDPISGHTALYWYRQSLGQGLEFLIYFQGNSAPDKSGLPSDRFSAERTGGSVSTLTIQRTQQEDSAVYLCASSFRLAGETQYFGPGTRLTVL.

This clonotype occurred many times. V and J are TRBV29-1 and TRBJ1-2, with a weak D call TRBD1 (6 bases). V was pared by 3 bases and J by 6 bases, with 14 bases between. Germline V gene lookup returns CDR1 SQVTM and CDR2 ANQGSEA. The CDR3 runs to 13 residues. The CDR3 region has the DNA TGCAGCGTTGATTCGGACAGTTCGGATGGCTACACCTTC. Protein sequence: CSVDSDSSDGYTF.

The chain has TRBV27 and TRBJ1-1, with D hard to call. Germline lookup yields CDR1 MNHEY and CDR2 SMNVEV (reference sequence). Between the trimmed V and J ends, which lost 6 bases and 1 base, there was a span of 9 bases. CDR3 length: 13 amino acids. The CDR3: CASSLMRNTEAFF. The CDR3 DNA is TGTGCCAGCAGCCTCATGAGGAACACTGAAGCTTTCTTT.

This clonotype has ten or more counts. CDR3: CASSSTTSGVYEQYF. DNA of the CDR3: TGTGCCAGCAGTTCAACTACTAGCGGGGTCTACGAGCAGTACTTC. The J gene is TRBJ2-7, the V gene TRBV6-5; TRBD2 matches 10 bases. The V segment lost 4 bases and the J segment 3 bases; nucleotides outside the gene matches: 6. This CDR3 spans 15 amino acids. CDR1 is MNHEY and CDR2 is SVGAGI in the germline V gene.

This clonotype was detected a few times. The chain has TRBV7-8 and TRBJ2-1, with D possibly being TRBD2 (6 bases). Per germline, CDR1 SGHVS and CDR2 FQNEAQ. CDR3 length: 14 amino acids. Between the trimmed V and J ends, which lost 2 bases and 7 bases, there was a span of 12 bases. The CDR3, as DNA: TGTGCCAGCAGCTTACCGGGACTGGGAAATGAGCAGTTCTTC. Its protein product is CASSLPGLGNEQFF.

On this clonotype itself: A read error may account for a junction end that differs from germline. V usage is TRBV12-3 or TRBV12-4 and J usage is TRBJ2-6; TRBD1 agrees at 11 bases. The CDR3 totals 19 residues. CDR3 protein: CACSFLPGTGGSGANVLTF. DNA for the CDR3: TGTGCCTGCAGTTTCCTACCGGGGACAGGGGGATCTGGGGCCAACGTCCTGACTTTC.

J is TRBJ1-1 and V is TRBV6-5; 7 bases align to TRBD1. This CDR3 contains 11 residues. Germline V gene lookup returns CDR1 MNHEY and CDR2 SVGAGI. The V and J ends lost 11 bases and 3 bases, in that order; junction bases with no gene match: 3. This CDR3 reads CAVQGYTEAFF. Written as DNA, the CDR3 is TGTGCCGTACAGGGGTACACTGAAGCTTTCTTT.

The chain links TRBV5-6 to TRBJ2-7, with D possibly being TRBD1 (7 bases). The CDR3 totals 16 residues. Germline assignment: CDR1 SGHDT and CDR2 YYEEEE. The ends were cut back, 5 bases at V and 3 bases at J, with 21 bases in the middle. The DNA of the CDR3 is TGTGCCAGCAGGAGGGGGGACAGCCGTGAGCTCTACGAGCAGTACTTC. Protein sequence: CASRRGDSRELYEQYF.

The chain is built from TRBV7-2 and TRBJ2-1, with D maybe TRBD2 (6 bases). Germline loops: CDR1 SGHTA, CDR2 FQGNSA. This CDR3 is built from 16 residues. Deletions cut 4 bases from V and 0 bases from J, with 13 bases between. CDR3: CASSSDGSNSYNEQFF. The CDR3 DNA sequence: TGTGCCAGCAGCTCCGACGGGAGTAACTCCTACAATGAGCAGTTCTTC.

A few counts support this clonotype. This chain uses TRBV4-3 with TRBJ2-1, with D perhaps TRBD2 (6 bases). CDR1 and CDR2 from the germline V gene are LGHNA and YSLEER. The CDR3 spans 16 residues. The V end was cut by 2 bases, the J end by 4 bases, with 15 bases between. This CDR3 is CASSQTSLGGYNEQFF. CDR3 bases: TGCGCCAGCAGCCAAACCAGCCTGGGGGGTTACAATGAGCAGTTCTTC.